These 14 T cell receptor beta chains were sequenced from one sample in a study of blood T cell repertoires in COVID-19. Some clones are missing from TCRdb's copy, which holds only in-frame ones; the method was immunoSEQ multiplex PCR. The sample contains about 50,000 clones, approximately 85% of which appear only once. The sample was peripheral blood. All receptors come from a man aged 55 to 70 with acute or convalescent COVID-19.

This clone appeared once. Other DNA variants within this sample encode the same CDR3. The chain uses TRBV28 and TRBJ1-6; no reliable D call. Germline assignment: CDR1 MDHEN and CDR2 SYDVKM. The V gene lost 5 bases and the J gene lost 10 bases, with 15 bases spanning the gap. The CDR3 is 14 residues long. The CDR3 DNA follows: TGTGCCAGCAGTCTCCGGCGGGGAAGGTCACCCCTCCACTTT. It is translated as CASSLRRGRSPLHF.

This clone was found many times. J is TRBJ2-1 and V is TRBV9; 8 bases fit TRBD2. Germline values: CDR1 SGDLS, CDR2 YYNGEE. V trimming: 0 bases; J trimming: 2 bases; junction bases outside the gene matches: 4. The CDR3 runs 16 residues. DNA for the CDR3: TGTGCCAGCAGCGTAGCGGGCGGGAGGACCTACAATGAGCAGTTCTTC. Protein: CASSVAGGRTYNEQFF.

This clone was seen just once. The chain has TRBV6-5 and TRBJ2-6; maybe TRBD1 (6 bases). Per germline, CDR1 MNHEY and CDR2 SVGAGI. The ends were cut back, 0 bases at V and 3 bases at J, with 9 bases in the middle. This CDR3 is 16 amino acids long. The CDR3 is CASSYSPGVGANVLTF. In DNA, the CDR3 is TGTGCCAGCAGTTACTCTCCAGGGGTTGGGGCCAACGTCCTGACTTTC.

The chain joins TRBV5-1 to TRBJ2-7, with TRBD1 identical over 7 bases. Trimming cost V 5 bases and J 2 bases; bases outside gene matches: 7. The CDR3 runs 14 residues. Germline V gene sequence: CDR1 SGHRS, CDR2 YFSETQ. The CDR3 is CASRAGTETYEQYF. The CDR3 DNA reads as TGCGCCAGCAGGGCCGGGACAGAGACCTACGAGCAGTACTTC.

The CDR3 DNA reads as TGTGCCAGCAGTACCGGGGCCTACAATGAGCAGTTCTTC. Encoded protein: CASSTGAYNEQFF. V and J are TRBV27 and TRBJ2-1; weak D call: TRBD2 (5 bases). This CDR3 has 13 residues. The V gene's germline CDR1 is MNHEY and CDR2 SMNVEV (reference sequence). V gave up 5 bases and J gave up 2 bases, with 7 bases separating them.

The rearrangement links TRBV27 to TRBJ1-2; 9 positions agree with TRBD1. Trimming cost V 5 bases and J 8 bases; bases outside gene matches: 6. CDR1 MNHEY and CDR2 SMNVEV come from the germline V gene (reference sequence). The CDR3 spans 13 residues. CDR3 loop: CASSGGQGRGYTF. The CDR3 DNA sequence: TGTGCCAGCAGTGGGGGACAGGGCCGGGGCTACACCTTC.

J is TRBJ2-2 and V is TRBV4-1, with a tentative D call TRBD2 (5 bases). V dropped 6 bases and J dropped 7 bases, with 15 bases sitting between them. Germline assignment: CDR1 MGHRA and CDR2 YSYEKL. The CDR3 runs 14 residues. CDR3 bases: TGCGCCAGCAGGGCCGCGAGGGTGTTCGGGGAGCTGTTTTTT. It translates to CASRAARVFGELFF.

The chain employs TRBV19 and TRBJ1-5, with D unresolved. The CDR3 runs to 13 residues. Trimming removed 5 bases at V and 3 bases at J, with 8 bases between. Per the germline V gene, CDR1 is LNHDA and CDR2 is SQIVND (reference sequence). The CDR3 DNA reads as TGTGCCAGTAGTGTTGCTATCAATCAGCCCCAGCATTTT. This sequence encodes CASSVAINQPQHF.

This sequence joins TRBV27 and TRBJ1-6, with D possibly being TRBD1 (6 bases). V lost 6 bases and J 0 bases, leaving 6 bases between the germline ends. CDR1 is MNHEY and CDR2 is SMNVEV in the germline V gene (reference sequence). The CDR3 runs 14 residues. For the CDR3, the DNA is TGTGCCAGCAGGACAGGCTCCTATAATTCACCCCTCCACTTT. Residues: CASRTGSYNSPLHF.

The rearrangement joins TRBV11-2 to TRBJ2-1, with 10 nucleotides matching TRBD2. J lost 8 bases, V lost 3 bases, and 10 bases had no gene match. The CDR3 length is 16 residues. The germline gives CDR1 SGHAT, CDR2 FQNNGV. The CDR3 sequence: CASSLEAAGGPYEQFF. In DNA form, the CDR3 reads TGTGCCAGCAGCTTGGAGGCAGCGGGAGGGCCTTATGAGCAGTTCTTC.

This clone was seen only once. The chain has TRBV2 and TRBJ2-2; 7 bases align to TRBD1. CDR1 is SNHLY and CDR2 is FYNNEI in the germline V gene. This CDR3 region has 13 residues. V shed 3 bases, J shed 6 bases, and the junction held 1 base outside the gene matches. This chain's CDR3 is CASSDQGAGELFF. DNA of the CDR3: TGTGCCAGCAGTGATCAGGGGGCCGGGGAGCTGTTTTTT.

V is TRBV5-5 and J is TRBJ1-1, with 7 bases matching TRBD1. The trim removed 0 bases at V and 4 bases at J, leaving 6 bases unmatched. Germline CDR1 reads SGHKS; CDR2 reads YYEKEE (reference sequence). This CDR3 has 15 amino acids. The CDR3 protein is CASSLAGQVGTEAFF. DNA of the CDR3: TGTGCCAGCAGCTTGGCCGGACAGGTGGGCACTGAAGCTTTCTTT.

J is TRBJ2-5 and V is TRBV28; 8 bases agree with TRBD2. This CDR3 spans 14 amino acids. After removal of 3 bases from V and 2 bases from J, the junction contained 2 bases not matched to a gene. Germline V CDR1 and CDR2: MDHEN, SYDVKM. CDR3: CASSLPSGQETQYF. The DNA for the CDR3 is TGTGCCAGCAGTTTGCCTAGCGGGCAAGAGACCCAGTACTTC.

For the CDR3, the DNA is TGCGCCAGCAGCTCCGCGACCGGGACTAGCGGGAGGCCGTTCTTC. Protein: CASSSATGTSGRPFF. The rearrangement joins TRBV5-1 to TRBJ2-1, with 15 nucleotides matching TRBD2. The length of the CDR3 is 15 residues. After removal of 3 bases from V and 15 bases from J, the junction contained 10 bases not matched to a gene. Germline V CDR1 and CDR2: SGHRS, YFSETQ.